This paragraph covers one T cell receptor beta chain sequence. Primers included in the PCR were 60 Vbeta and 13 Jbeta primers. TCRdb keeps only in-frame clones here, not all; method: immunoSEQ multiplex PCR. The sample lists about 84,000 clones; around 80% were seen once. This entry is derived from a study of cytomegalovirus exposure and HLA in healthy donors. Germline CDR1 is SGHAT and CDR2 is FQNNGV. V gave up 0 bases and J gave up 2 bases, with 8 bases separating them. The CDR3 length is 14 residues. This clonotype was sampled from a male donor in good health and CMV-seropositive. Sequencing was performed on PBMCs. The V and J genes are TRBV11-2 and TRBJ2-7; D not certain. This CDR3 is CASSLERVAYEQYF. In DNA, the CDR3 is TGTGCCAGCAGCTTAGAACGGGTTGCCTACGAGCAGTACTTC.